This T cell receptor (beta chain) appears in the sequencing data of a study of blood T cell repertoires in COVID-19. Study as a whole: Specimens from acute and convalescent COVID-19 originated in the United States, Italy and Spain.

Germline V lookup: CDR1 LNHDA, CDR2 SQIVND (reference sequence). V lost 8 bases, J lost 6 bases, and 9 bases stayed unmatched. This CDR3 comprises 15 residues. The repertoire was sequenced with immunoSEQ multiplex PCR; TCRdb's copy has only in-frame clones and lacks some. The data show tens of thousands of clones, with 85% seen just once and more than 7.5% held by the top ten. The rearrangement joins TRBV19 to TRBJ1-4; the match to TRBD1 covers 10 bases. The receptor was isolated from a man older than 75 with active COVID-19. The material sequenced was peripheral blood. The CDR3 bases are TGTGCCAGTTCGCCACCCGGGACAGGGGATGAAAAACTGTTTTTT. Translating it yields CASSPPGTGDEKLFF.